Included here is one T cell receptor beta chain sequence, with context. As yet, its antigen is unknown. The protocol was immunoSEQ multiplex PCR, while the TCRdb copy is restricted to in-frame clones and leaves out a portion. The repertoire includes about 98,000 clones, around 90% of them detected once, and over 2.5% sits in the top ten. The sample originates from a study of PD-1 blockade in classical Hodgkin lymphoma. The CDR3 sequence is 13 residues long. Deletions cut 8 bases from V and 5 bases from J, with 14 bases between. Germline loops: CDR1 SGHTA, CDR2 FQGTGA. Points from the study as a whole: A significant rise in TCR diversity by C4D1 was seen for CD4+ but not CD8+ cells. Relapsed/refractory patients reportedly had lower baseline diversity than newly diagnosed patients.

Every patient experienced relapse after autologous stem cell transplantation, and brentuximab vedotin exposure varied. Sequences were derived from peripheral blood mononuclear cells (PBMCs), sampled at baseline. V and J are TRBV7-3 and TRBJ2-3; possibly TRBD1 or TRBD2 for D (6 bases each). The source of this sequence is a human donor with classical Hodgkin lymphoma. In nucleotides, the CDR3 is TGTGCCAGCGGCGGAGGGGGTGGAGATACGCAGTATTTT. Translating it yields CASGGGGGDTQYF.